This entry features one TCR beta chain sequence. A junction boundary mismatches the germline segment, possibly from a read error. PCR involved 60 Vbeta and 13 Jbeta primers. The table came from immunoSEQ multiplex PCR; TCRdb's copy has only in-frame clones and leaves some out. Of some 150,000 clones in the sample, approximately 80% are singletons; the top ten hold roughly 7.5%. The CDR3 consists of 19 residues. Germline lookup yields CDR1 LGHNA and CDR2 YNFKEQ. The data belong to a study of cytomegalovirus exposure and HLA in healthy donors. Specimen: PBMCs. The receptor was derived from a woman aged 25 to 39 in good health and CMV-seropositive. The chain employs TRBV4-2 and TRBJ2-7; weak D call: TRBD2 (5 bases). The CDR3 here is CASSQGCDLPGSCSHEQYF. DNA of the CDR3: TGTGCCAGCAGCCAGGGGTGTGACTTACCGGGATCCTGCTCCCACGAGCAGTACTTC.